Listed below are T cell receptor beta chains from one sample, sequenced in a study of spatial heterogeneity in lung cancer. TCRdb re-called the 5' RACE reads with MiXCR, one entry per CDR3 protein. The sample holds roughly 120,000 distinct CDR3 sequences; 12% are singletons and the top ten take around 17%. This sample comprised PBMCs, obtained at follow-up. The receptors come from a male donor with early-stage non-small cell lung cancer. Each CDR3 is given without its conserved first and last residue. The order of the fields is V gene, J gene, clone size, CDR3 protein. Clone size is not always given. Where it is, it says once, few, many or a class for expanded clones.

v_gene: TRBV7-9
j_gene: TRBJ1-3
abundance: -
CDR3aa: ASSLLAISGNTIY

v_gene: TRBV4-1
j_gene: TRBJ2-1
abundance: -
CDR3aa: ASSQELAGVYNEQF

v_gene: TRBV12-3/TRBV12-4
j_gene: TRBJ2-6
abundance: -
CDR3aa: ASSRVGGRGIVSGANVLT

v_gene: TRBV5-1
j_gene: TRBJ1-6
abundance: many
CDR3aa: ASSLVGSSYNSPLH

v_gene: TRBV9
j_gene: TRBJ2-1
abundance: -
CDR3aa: ASTPRTSGVSQF

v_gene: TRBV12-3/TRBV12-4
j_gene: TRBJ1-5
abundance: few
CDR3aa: ASSRYRESNQPQH

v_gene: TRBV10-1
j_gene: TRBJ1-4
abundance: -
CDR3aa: ASSPDGSNEKLF

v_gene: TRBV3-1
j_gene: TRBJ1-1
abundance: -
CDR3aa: ASSHDRPNTEAF

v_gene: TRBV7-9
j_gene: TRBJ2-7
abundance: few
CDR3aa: ASSLSGAEQY

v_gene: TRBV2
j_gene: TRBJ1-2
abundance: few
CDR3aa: ASSDISSRGYGYT

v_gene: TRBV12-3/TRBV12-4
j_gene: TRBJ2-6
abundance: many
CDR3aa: ASSSIAGSGANVLT

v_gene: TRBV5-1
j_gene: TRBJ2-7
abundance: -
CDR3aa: ASSLGTVSSYEQY

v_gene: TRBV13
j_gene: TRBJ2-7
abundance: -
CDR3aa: ASSSQGWSYEQY

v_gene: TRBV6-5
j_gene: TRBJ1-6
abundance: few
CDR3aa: ASAPRPTNSHNSPLH

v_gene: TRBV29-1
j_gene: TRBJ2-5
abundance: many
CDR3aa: SVEDWEDRGQQETQY

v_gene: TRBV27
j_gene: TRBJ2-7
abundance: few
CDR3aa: ASSLLGEYEQY

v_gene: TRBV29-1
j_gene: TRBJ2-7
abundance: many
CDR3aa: SVRGEGIGEQY

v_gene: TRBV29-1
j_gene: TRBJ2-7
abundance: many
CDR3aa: SVEVRGEQY

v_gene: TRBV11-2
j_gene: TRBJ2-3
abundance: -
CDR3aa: ASSTHSGGVADTQY

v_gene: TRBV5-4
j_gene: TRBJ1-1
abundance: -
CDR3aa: ASSIDRGRGTEAF

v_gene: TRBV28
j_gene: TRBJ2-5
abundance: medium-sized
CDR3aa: ASSFTIETQY

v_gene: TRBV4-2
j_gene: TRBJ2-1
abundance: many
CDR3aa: ASSQGGGAYNEQF

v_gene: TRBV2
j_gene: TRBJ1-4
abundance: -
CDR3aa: ASSAGHNDEKLF

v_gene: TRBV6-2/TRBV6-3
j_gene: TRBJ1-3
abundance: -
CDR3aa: ASSYSPSSGNTIY

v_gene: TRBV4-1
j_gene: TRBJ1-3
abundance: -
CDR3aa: ASSSFGQGGGNTIY